The clone carrying this T cell receptor beta chain was counted only a few times. Its matching antigen is unknown. TCRdb passed the RT-PCR reads through MiXCR, listing each CDR3 protein once. Found here are roughly 630,000 distinct CDR3 sequences, roughly 15% of them singletons; the top ten hold 7.5% to 9%. This sample is drawn from a study of response to subunit inactivated influenza vaccine. Study findings and constraints: The authors proposed limited new T cell recruitment per seasonal influenza vaccination.

The sequencing here drew on PBMCs from blood, taken 14 to 15 days before vaccination. The clonotype was recovered from a man between 50 and 59 years old who received an inactivated influenza vaccine.

The CDR3 region has the DNA TGCAGCGTTTCAGGTTGGAACACTGAAGCTTTCTTT. This encodes CSVSGWNTEAFF. The chain links TRBV29-1 to TRBJ1-1, with no clear D. Trimming removed 5 bases from V and 1 base from J, with 8 bases in between. Germline CDR1 is SQVTM and CDR2 is ANQGSEA. The CDR3 length is 12 residues.